The 11 T cell receptor beta chains below were found in one sample sequenced in a study of blood T cell repertoires in COVID-19. The assay was immunoSEQ multiplex PCR, and TCRdb's table has in-frame clones only and misses some. The table lists about 170,000 clones, over 75% of them singletons, with about 1.2% in the top ten. The sequenced sample was peripheral blood. The receptors stem from a man in his sixties who had recovered from COVID-19.

The chain links TRBV24-1 to TRBJ1-2; the match to TRBD1 covers 7 bases. The trim removed 8 bases at V and 2 bases at J, leaving 4 bases unmatched. The CDR3 totals 13 residues. Per germline, CDR1 KGHDR and CDR2 SFDVKD. The chain's CDR3 is CATIRGPNYGYTF. The CDR3 DNA reads as TGTGCCACCATAAGGGGGCCCAACTATGGCTACACCTTC.

The V call is TRBV19, the J call TRBJ2-7; 8 nucleotides line up with TRBD1. J was trimmed by 5 bases and V by 4 bases; bases with no gene match: 4. The germline CDR1 and CDR2 sequences are LNHDA and SQIVND (reference sequence). The CDR3 is 13 amino acids. CDR3 protein: CASSSQGANEQYF. CDR3 sequence (DNA): TGTGCCAGTAGTAGCCAGGGGGCCAACGAGCAGTACTTC.

The V and J genes are TRBV27 and TRBJ2-3; TRBD1 is a possible D gene (6 bases). This CDR3 contains 17 residues. The germline CDR1 and CDR2 sequences are MNHEY and SMNVEV (reference sequence). Trimming cost V 3 bases and J 4 bases, with 20 bases left between them. The CDR3 DNA reads as TGTGCCAGCAGTTTCCCATGGGGGCTTCAGGACCCAGATACGCAGTATTTT. Translating it yields CASSFPWGLQDPDTQYF.

The chain has TRBV7-8 and TRBJ1-5; tentative D call: TRBD1 (6 bases). Germline loops: CDR1 SGHVS, CDR2 FQNEAQ. V lost 4 bases to trimming and J lost 3 bases, with 16 bases between them. The CDR3 spans 16 residues. The CDR3 protein is CASSYTGSGNNQPQHF. The CDR3 nucleotides are TGTGCCAGCAGCTACACAGGGTCAGGAAACAATCAGCCCCAGCATTTT.

This rearrangement joins TRBV13 to TRBJ2-3; TRBD2 is a possible D gene (6 bases). The V end lost 3 bases, the J end lost 1 base, and 11 bases lay between the germline ends. The CDR3 is made up of 15 amino acids. Germline assignment: CDR1 PRHDT and CDR2 FYEKMQ (reference sequence). The CDR3 loop is CASSFVRERTDTQYF. The CDR3, as DNA: TGTGCCAGCAGCTTTGTGCGGGAACGCACAGATACGCAGTATTTT.

The CDR3 protein is CASRRTNEKLFF. Here the CDR3 DNA reads TGTGCCAGCAGGAGAACTAATGAAAAACTGTTTTTT. The V gene is TRBV18, the J gene TRBJ1-4; D unclear. This CDR3 contains 12 residues. Trimming took 8 bases from V and 1 from J, leaving 5 bases between them. Germline CDR1 reads KGHSH; CDR2 reads LQKENI.

The chain is built from TRBV15 and TRBJ2-5; 10 nucleotides align to TRBD1. Germline-derived CDR1 and CDR2 are LNHNV and YYDKDF (reference sequence). This CDR3 has 16 residues. J was trimmed by 4 bases and V by 1 base; bases with no gene match: 6. The CDR3 loop is CATSRGVGQGVETQYF. DNA for the CDR3: TGTGCCACCAGCAGAGGCGTAGGACAGGGGGTAGAGACCCAGTACTTC.

The gene calls are TRBV2 and TRBJ2-3; tentative D call: TRBD2 (7 bases). The CDR3 has 17 amino acids. Germline V lookup: CDR1 SNHLY, CDR2 FYNNEI. V was clipped by 4 bases and J by 0 bases, with 17 bases between them. CDR3 region: CASSAIGGGASTDTQYF. CDR3 bases: TGTGCCAGCAGTGCCATAGGTGGGGGGGCTAGCACAGATACGCAGTATTTT.

The rearrangement uses TRBV3-1 (or the pseudogene TRBV3-2) and TRBJ2-7, with a weak D call TRBD2 (6 bases). The CDR3 consists of 14 residues. Trimming removed 3 bases at V and 2 bases at J, with 11 bases between. The germline V gene encodes CDR1 LGHDT and CDR2 YNNKEL (reference sequence). The CDR3 region has the DNA TGTGCCAGCAGCCATCGGGCGGGAACCTACGAGCAGTACTTC. As protein: CASSHRAGTYEQYF.

This chain links TRBV2 with TRBJ1-5; the match to TRBD1 covers 7 bases. There are 14 residues in the CDR3. Per germline, CDR1 SNHLY and CDR2 FYNNEI. V trimming: 2 bases; J trimming: 4 bases; junction bases outside the gene matches: 2. The CDR3 bases are TGTGCCAGCAGTGAATGGACAGGAAATCAGCCCCAGCATTTT. Translating gives CASSEWTGNQPQHF.

The chain carries TRBV2 and TRBJ1-1; D perhaps matches TRBD1 (6 bases). The V end was cut by 7 bases, the J end by 8 bases, with 23 bases between. This CDR3 region has 15 residues. Germline assignment: CDR1 SNHLY and CDR2 FYNNEI. As DNA, the CDR3 is TGTGCCAGCACCGCTAATGGGGCAGGGGACGACGAAGCTTTCTTT. Translating gives CASTANGAGDDEAFF.